This entry features one T cell receptor (beta chain) sequence. Its antigen is undetermined. The germline V gene has CDR1 SGHRS and CDR2 YFSETQ. The V end lost 4 bases, the J end lost 3 bases, and 10 bases lay between the germline ends. CDR3 size: 13 residues. The data derive from a study of cytomegalovirus exposure and HLA in healthy donors. 60 Vbeta and 13 Jbeta primers were used in PCR. Data came from immunoSEQ multiplex PCR; TCRdb stores just in-frame clones and leaves some out. The top ten hold about 3.8% of the sample, which has about 160,000 clones, roughly 80% seen once. Study results and limitations: About 90% or about 30% of the time was how often most TCR beta V segments were productive, according to an earlier analysis.

Sequenced: PBMCs. V gene TRBV5-1 combines with J gene TRBJ1-1; D may be TRBD1 (5 bases). This clonotype was sampled from a man aged 25-40 years in good health and CMV-seropositive. This CDR3 is CASSRGGDTEAFF. CDR3 DNA: TGCGCCAGCAGCCGAGGAGGGGACACTGAAGCTTTCTTT.